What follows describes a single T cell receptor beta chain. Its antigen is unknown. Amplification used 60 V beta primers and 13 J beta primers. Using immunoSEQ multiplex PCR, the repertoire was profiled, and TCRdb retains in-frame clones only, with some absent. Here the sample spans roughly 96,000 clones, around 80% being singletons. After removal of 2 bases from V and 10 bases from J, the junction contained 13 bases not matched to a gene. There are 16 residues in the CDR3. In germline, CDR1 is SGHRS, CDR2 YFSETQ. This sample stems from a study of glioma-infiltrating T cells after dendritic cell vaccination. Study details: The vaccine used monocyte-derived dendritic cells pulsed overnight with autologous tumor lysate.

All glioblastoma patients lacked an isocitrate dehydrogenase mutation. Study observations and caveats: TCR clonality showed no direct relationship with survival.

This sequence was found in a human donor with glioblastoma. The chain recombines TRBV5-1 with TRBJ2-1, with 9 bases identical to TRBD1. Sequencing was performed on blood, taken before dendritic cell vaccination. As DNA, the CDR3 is TGCGCCAGCAGCTTTGGGGTGGGACAGGGCGTACAGGAGCAGTTCTTC. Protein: CASSFGVGQGVQEQFF.